This passage covers 12 T cell receptor beta chains from one sample sequenced in a study of cytomegalovirus exposure and HLA in healthy donors. The protocol was immunoSEQ multiplex PCR, while the TCRdb copy is restricted to in-frame clones and leaves out a portion. The repertoire has about 88,000 clones, roughly 84% of them found once; the top ten carry around 10%. The sample was PBMCs. Receptors originate from a woman aged 18-29 years in good health and CMV-seropositive.

V usage is TRBV7-9 and J usage is TRBJ2-5; a weak D match, TRBD2 (6 bases). Trimming pared 5 bases from V and 6 bases from J, leaving 19 bases between. The CDR3 covers 15 residues. Germline V gene sequence: CDR1 SEHNR, CDR2 FQNEAQ (reference sequence). CDR3 sequence (DNA): TGTGCCAGCAGCCACCTCCGGGGGACCCGGAAGACCCAGTACTTC. Translation: CASSHLRGTRKTQYF.

The J gene is TRBJ2-1, the V gene TRBV6-1, with 9 bases matching TRBD2. Germline CDR1 reads MNHNS; CDR2 reads SASEGT. V was clipped by 4 bases and J by 9 bases; unmatched bases: 10. The CDR3 covers 15 residues. CDR3 DNA sequence: TGTGCCAGCAGTGCAAGCGGCGGGGGGGCCGGTGAGCAGTTCTTC. Its translation is CASSASGGGAGEQFF.

This clone has only a few counts. This chain links TRBV10-3 with TRBJ1-2; TRBD1 matches 8 bases. The CDR3 loop spans 14 amino acids. The ends lost 2 bases at V and 5 bases at J; junction bases unmatched: 4. Germline-derived CDR1 and CDR2 are ENHRY and SYGVKD. The CDR3 is CAISEAGTGYGYTF. CDR3 DNA sequence: TGTGCCATCAGTGAGGCCGGGACAGGATATGGCTACACCTTC.

The CDR3 DNA reads TGCAGCGTTGCCAGGAGGGTGGTGGTCATAACTGAAAAACTGTTTTTT. Translating it yields CSVARRVVVITEKLFF. The gene calls are TRBV29-1 and TRBJ1-4; D gene uncertain. The germline V gene has CDR1 SQVTM and CDR2 ANQGSEA. This CDR3 spans 16 amino acids. Trimming left V 4 bases short and J 7 bases short, with 22 bases between.

This clone was found once. This chain connects TRBV4-3 to TRBJ1-6; 9 bases align to TRBD1. The trim removed 2 bases at V and 9 bases at J, leaving 8 bases unmatched. The CDR3 spans 16 residues. Germline V gene data show CDR1 as LGHNA and CDR2 as YSLEER. The CDR3 sequence: CASSQLTGQGGSPLHF. CDR3 nucleotides: TGCGCCAGCAGCCAACTAACGGGACAGGGTGGTTCACCCCTCCACTTT.

V usage is TRBV4-1 and J usage is TRBJ2-3; no clear D. Trimming took off 0 bases at V and 0 bases at J, with 13 bases between the two ends. The CDR3 runs to 17 residues. From germline, CDR1 is MGHRA and CDR2 YSYEKL. The CDR3 here is CASSQEFMRLSTDTQYF. CDR3 bases: TGCGCCAGCAGCCAAGAGTTTATGAGGCTTAGCACAGATACGCAGTATTTT.

This clone occurred a few times. The chain combines TRBV30 with TRBJ2-7; 7 bases map to TRBD1. Germline-derived CDR1 and CDR2 are GTSNPN and SVGIG (reference sequence). The length of the CDR3 is 14 residues. Germline trimming cut 5 bases from V and 0 bases from J; bases unmatched to any gene: 7. CDR3 DNA sequence: TGTGCCTGGGGGAGACAGGGTAGCTCCTACGAGCAGTACTTC. This gives the protein CAWGRQGSSYEQYF.

The chain joins TRBV30 to TRBJ2-3, with 8 bases that match TRBD2. V shed 6 bases, J shed 5 bases, and the junction held 7 bases outside the gene matches. The CDR3 loop spans 13 amino acids. CDR1 GTSNPN and CDR2 SVGIG come from the germline V gene (reference sequence). The CDR3 region is CACSGGRIDTQYF. CDR3 nucleotide sequence: TGTGCCTGCTCGGGGGGGCGAATAGATACGCAGTATTTT.

The chain is built from TRBV6-5 and TRBJ2-5, with a weak D call TRBD2 (5 bases). There are 14 residues in the CDR3. With 5 bases removed from V and 5 bases from J, the gap between germline ends came to 15 bases. Germline CDR1 MNHEY, CDR2 SVGAGI. CDR3 loop: CASSRTVRGETQYF. The CDR3 bases are TGTGCCAGCAGTAGGACGGTCCGAGGGGAGACCCAGTACTTC.

The gene calls are TRBV4-3 and TRBJ1-6, with D perhaps matching TRBD1 (6 bases). The ends were cut back, 0 bases at V and 6 bases at J, with 12 bases in the middle. This CDR3 contains 16 residues. The germline V gene encodes CDR1 LGHNA and CDR2 YSLEER. The CDR3 bases are TGCGCCAGCAGCCAAGATCCGAGACAGGTTAATTCACCCCTCCACTTT. It specifies CASSQDPRQVNSPLHF.

This clone has just one count. The rearrangement uses TRBV7-2 and TRBJ1-3, with 7 bases fitting TRBD1. This CDR3 comprises 15 residues. Germline V lookup: CDR1 SGHTA, CDR2 FQGNSA. Trimming took 1 base from V and 3 from J; bases not matched to a gene: 3. DNA for the CDR3: TGTGCCAGCAGCTTAGGACAGGGCGATGGAAACACCATATATTTT. Protein sequence: CASSLGQGDGNTIYF.

The rearrangement uses TRBV30 and TRBJ1-5; no reliable D call. The germline V gene encodes CDR1 GTSNPN and CDR2 SVGIG (reference sequence). The CDR3 loop spans 14 amino acids. The germline V and J ends were trimmed by 3 bases and 10 bases, with 19 bases remaining between them. CDR3 DNA: TGTGCCTGGAGCCGAGCGGGCCCTCAGAATCCCCAGCATTTT. This codes for CAWSRAGPQNPQHF.